This T cell receptor (beta chain) was recovered during a study of cytomegalovirus exposure and HLA in healthy donors. Broader study findings: Later analysis placed DRB1 highest and HLA-C lowest in TCR association rates, which differed by HLA locus.

The PCR contained 60 Vbeta and 13 Jbeta primers. The method was immunoSEQ multiplex PCR; TCRdb's version includes in-frame clones alone and lacks a portion of them. The sample consists of around 90,000 clones, about 85% of them appearing once. Among the donors, all were healthy bone marrow donors. Trimming removed 5 bases from V and 9 bases from J, with 25 bases in between. Germline assignment: CDR1 MDHEN and CDR2 SYDVKM. This CDR3 is 16 amino acids long. Of note for this clone: Its antigen is unknown.

The sample was PBMCs. J is TRBJ2-5 and V is TRBV28; weak D call: TRBD2 (6 bases). The origin of this receptor is a man aged 35-49 years in good health and CMV-seropositive. The CDR3 DNA is TGTGCCAGCAGTACCCCCTCCGGGACGGGGGACCAACCCCAGTACTTC. It encodes CASSTPSGTGDQPQYF.